The 5 T cell receptor beta chains listed next were all sequenced from one sample in a study of blood T cell repertoires in COVID-19. Produced via immunoSEQ multiplex PCR; TCRdb's table is partial and in-frame only. The data contain approximately 200,000 clones, just over 85% of them singletons. The source material was peripheral blood. The source is a young man with active or convalescent COVID-19.

The chain links TRBV27 to TRBJ1-1; 8 bases map to TRBD1. CDR1 MNHEY and CDR2 SMNVEV come from the germline V gene (reference sequence). There are 14 residues in the CDR3. The V segment lost 1 base and the J segment 5 bases; nucleotides outside the gene matches: 3. DNA of the CDR3: TGTGCCAGCAGTTTATATCAGGGGGCAACTGAAGCTTTCTTT. The encoded protein is CASSLYQGATEAFF.

The chain couples TRBV28 to TRBJ2-1, with D tentatively TRBD1 (6 bases). The V end was cut by 5 bases, the J end by 9 bases, with 11 bases between. CDR1 and CDR2 from the germline V gene are MDHEN and SYDVKM. The CDR3 length is 12 residues. The CDR3, as DNA: TGTGCCAGCAGTACAGGGTTTGGTGAGCAGTTCTTC. It translates to CASSTGFGEQFF.

This clone was seen a single time. The J gene is TRBJ2-1, the V gene TRBV6-5; D unclear. CDR3 length: 16 amino acids. Trimming pared 2 bases from V and 3 bases from J, leaving 14 bases between. Per germline, CDR1 MNHEY and CDR2 SVGAGI. As DNA, the CDR3 is TGTGCCAGCAGTTACCTTGCGGTCTCCGGCTACAATGAGCAGTTCTTC. Protein sequence: CASSYLAVSGYNEQFF.

The chain couples TRBV7-8 to TRBJ1-4, with 9 bases identical to TRBD1. V gave up 5 bases and J gave up 2 bases; unmatched junction bases: 3. The CDR3 extends over 15 amino acids. CDR1 is SGHVS and CDR2 is FQNEAQ in the germline V gene. As DNA, the CDR3 is TGTGCCAGCAGCAGAACAGGGGGCACTAATGAAAAACTGTTTTTT. Translating it yields CASSRTGGTNEKLFF.

V and J are TRBV29-1 and TRBJ2-3; tentatively, D is TRBD2 (6 bases). Germline CDR1 is SQVTM and CDR2 is ANQGSEA. Trimming took off 1 base at V and 2 bases at J, with 16 bases between the two ends. This CDR3 comprises 16 residues. CDR3 nucleotide sequence: TGCAGCGTTGAAGGGGACTCGGCAGTAAACACAGATACGCAGTATTTT. This sequence encodes CSVEGDSAVNTDTQYF.